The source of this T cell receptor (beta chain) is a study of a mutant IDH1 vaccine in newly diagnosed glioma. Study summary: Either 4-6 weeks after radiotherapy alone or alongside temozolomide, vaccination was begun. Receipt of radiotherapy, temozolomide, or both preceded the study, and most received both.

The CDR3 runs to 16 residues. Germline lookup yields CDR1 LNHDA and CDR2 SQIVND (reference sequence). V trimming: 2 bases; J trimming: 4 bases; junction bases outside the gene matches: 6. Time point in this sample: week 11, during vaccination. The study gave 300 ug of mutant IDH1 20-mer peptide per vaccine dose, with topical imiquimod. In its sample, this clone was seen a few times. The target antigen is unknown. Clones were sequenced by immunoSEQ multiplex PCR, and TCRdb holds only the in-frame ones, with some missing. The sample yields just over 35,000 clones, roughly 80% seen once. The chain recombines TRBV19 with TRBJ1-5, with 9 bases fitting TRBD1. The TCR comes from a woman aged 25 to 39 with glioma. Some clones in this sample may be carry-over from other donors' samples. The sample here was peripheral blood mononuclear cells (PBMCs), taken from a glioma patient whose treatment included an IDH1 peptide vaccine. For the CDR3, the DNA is TGTGCCAGTAGTATAAAAGGGACAGGGCCAAATCAGCCCCAGCATTTT. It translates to CASSIKGTGPNQPQHF.